Each of the 15 T cell receptor beta chains below was sequenced from the same sample in a study of early T cells in non-severe SARS-CoV-2 infection. TCRdb redid the calling of the 5' RACE reads with MiXCR, one entry per CDR3 protein. The sample holds about 60,000 distinct CDR3 sequences; 12% are singletons and the top ten take around 4.5%. The sequenced sample consisted of whole blood. Receptors were obtained from an adult who was a healthcare worker with PCR-confirmed SARS-CoV-2 infection or an uninfected control (not recorded which).

This clonotype was seen ten or more times. The chain carries TRBV5-1 and TRBJ2-1, with TRBD1 matching over 9 bases. The CDR3 loop spans 15 amino acids. The V gene end was trimmed by 4 bases and the J gene end by 3 bases; junction bases not matched to a gene: 5. CDR1 SGHRS and CDR2 YFSETQ come from the germline V gene. CDR3 nucleotide sequence: TGCGCCAGCAGCCCCACGACAGGGGGCTACAATGAGCAGTTCTTC. Translated: CASSPTTGGYNEQFF.

This clonotype has just a few counts. This sequence joins TRBV7-9 and TRBJ2-1; 8 positions agree with TRBD1. Per the germline V gene, CDR1 is SEHNR and CDR2 is FQNEAQ (reference sequence). The CDR3 has 16 amino acids. The trim removed 1 base at V and 5 bases at J, leaving 7 bases unmatched. The CDR3 sequence: CASSLDRTGPNNEQFF. The DNA of the CDR3 is TGTGCCAGCAGCTTAGACCGGACAGGGCCCAACAATGAGCAGTTCTTC.

There are a few counts of this clonotype. This chain joins TRBV6-6 and TRBJ2-7; no reliable D call. With 2 bases removed from V and 3 bases from J, the gap between germline ends came to 5 bases. CDR3 length: 12 amino acids. Germline CDR1 is MNHNY and CDR2 is SVGAGI (reference sequence). In DNA, the CDR3 is TGTGCCAGCAGTTACGGAAACTACGAGCAGTACTTC. This codes for CASSYGNYEQYF.

This clonotype appeared a few times. The chain links TRBV5-5 to TRBJ2-1, with 9 positions matching TRBD2. V was pared by 2 bases and J by 7 bases, with 7 bases of the junction left unmatched. The V gene's germline CDR1 is SGHKS and CDR2 YYEKEE (reference sequence). The length of the CDR3 is 15 residues. This CDR3 is CASSFLSGSFNEQFF. CDR3 coding DNA: TGTGCCAGCAGCTTCCTTAGCGGGAGCTTTAATGAGCAGTTCTTC.

This clonotype showed up just a few times. V is TRBV11-1 and J is TRBJ2-7; weak D call: TRBD2 (5 bases). From germline, CDR1 is SGHAT and CDR2 FQDESV (reference sequence). Deletions cut 3 bases from V and 0 bases from J, with 12 bases between. CDR3 length: 15 amino acids. The CDR3 is CASSLSREGSYEQYF. CDR3 sequence (DNA): TGTGCCAGCAGCTTGTCCAGAGAGGGCTCCTACGAGCAGTACTTC.

This clonotype was detected ten times or more. The chain couples TRBV27 to TRBJ1-5; D is unresolved. CDR3 size: 13 residues. The germline CDR1 and CDR2 sequences are MNHEY and SMNVEV (reference sequence). V gave up 4 bases and J gave up 0 bases, with 4 bases separating them. As DNA, the CDR3 is TGTGCCAGCAGTTCTTATAGCAATCAGCCCCAGCATTTT. Translation: CASSSYSNQPQHF.

This clonotype was detected a few times. The chain uses TRBV29-1 and TRBJ1-1; D unclear. CDR1 is SQVTM and CDR2 is ANQGSEA in the germline V gene. The CDR3 extends over 12 amino acids. The V end lost 6 bases, the J end lost 3 bases, and 11 bases lay between the germline ends. The CDR3 nucleotides read TGCAGCGTCTTTGGATTCGACACTGAAGCTTTCTTT. Its protein is CSVFGFDTEAFF.

The rearrangement links TRBV6-5 to TRBJ2-5; D perhaps matches TRBD1 (5 bases). This CDR3 is 12 amino acids long. CDR1 and CDR2 (germline): MNHEY, SVGAGI. Trimming shortened V by 4 bases and J by 3 bases, and 6 bases separated the two germline ends. The CDR3: CASSSTEETQYF. The CDR3 DNA is TGTGCCAGCAGTTCGACAGAAGAGACCCAGTACTTC.

The sample holds many counts of this clonotype. The rearrangement uses TRBV5-1 and TRBJ1-5; D remains ambiguous. Germline CDR1 is SGHRS and CDR2 is YFSETQ. V was clipped by 4 bases and J by 2 bases, with 10 bases between them. The length of the CDR3 is 14 residues. The CDR3 DNA sequence: TGCGCCAGCAGCACGGACGGCGGCAATCAGCCCCAGCATTTT. It codes for CASSTDGGNQPQHF.

This clonotype turned up a few times. The chain has TRBV9 and TRBJ1-6; D is undetermined. This CDR3 comprises 14 residues. CDR1 and CDR2 from the germline V gene are SGDLS and YYNGEE. V was cut by 0 bases and J by 13 bases, with 14 bases left in between. CDR3: CASSVEVSVSPLHF. The CDR3 DNA reads as TGTGCCAGCAGCGTAGAAGTTTCCGTATCGCCCCTCCACTTT.

In this sample, this clonotype turned up many times. The V and J genes are TRBV12-3 or TRBV12-4 and TRBJ1-1; no reliable D call. This CDR3 has 14 amino acids. V shed 3 bases and J shed 4 bases, with 12 bases lying between them. CDR3 protein: CASSFLLGITEAFF. The CDR3 coding sequence is TGTGCCAGCAGTTTTCTCTTAGGGATCACTGAAGCTTTCTTT.

In regard to this clonotype: A clone one base away is much larger, so this may be a read error. The chain recombines TRBV5-1 with TRBJ1-2; no clear D. From germline, CDR1 is SGHRS and CDR2 YFSETQ. The CDR3 sequence is 14 residues long. The CDR3 spells CASSLDPALDGNTF. CDR3 in DNA: TGCGCCAGCAGCTTGGACCCAGCGTTAGATGGCAACACCTTC.

V and J are TRBV12-3 or TRBV12-4 and TRBJ1-2, with TRBD1 matching 8 bases. The CDR3 has 17 residues. The ends lost 10 bases at V and 5 bases at J; junction bases unmatched: 21. In DNA form, the CDR3 reads TGTGCCAACATGGCACGGGACAGGCCCCCGGGACCTTATGGCTACACCTTC. Translating gives CANMARDRPPGPYGYTF.

The V call is TRBV10-3, the J call TRBJ2-2; 9 positions agree with TRBD2. Germline values: CDR1 ENHRY, CDR2 SYGVKD. After removal of 8 bases from V and 4 bases from J, the junction contained 8 bases not matched to a gene. The CDR3 extends over 15 amino acids. For the CDR3, the DNA is TGTGCCATCCGCGGGAGGGACGACCTCACCGGGGAGCTGTTTTTT. Translated: CAIRGRDDLTGELFF.

This chain links TRBV18 with TRBJ2-5, with 8 positions matching TRBD2. The CDR3 covers 15 residues. With 3 bases clipped from V and 1 base from J, the junction kept 4 bases outside the gene matches. Germline V lookup: CDR1 KGHSH, CDR2 LQKENI. The CDR3 DNA reads TGTGCCAGCTCACCCCTTAGCGGGGCCCAAGAGACCCAGTACTTC. This gives the protein CASSPLSGAQETQYF.